This is a list of T cell receptor beta chains from one sample in a study of regulatory T cells in long-lasting Graves disease. TCRdb re-called the multiplex PCR reads with MiXCR, one entry per CDR3 protein. The data hold 300,000 to 400,000 distinct CDR3 sequences, with 15% to 20% observed a single time. This specimen was peripheral blood mononuclear cells (PBMCs), taken when the disease was refractory, from a patient treated with antithyroid drugs. The receptors were gathered from a female donor with Graves disease. The CDR3 runs from the conserved cysteine through the conserved F or W. The D gene is left open where the match is weak. Some rows have no size entry. The others give once, few or many, or a class for an expanded clone.

v_call: TRBV7-2
d_call: NA
j_call: TRBJ2-2
clone_size: few
cdr3_nt: TGTGCCAGCAGCTTAGTTATGGAGTCCGGGGAGCTGTTTTTT
cdr3_aa: CASSLVMESGELFF

v_call: TRBV12-3/TRBV12-4
d_call: NA
j_call: TRBJ2-2
clone_size: many
cdr3_nt: TGTGCCAGCACCTCCGAAAGACAGGCGAACACCGGGGAGCTGTTTTTT
cdr3_aa: CASTSERQANTGELFF

v_call: TRBV5-1
d_call: NA
j_call: TRBJ2-7
clone_size: NA
cdr3_nt: TGCGCCAGCAGCTTGGGCAGGGGTCGGGGGAAGATCTACGAGCAGTACTTC
cdr3_aa: CASSLGRGRGKIYEQYF

v_call: TRBV27
d_call: NA
j_call: TRBJ2-7
clone_size: many
cdr3_nt: TGTGCCAGCAGTTTAGTTGGTCCGGGGGCAGCGAATTACGAGCAGTACTTC
cdr3_aa: CASSLVGPGAANYEQYF

v_call: TRBV5-1
d_call: TRBD1
j_call: TRBJ1-6
clone_size: many
cdr3_nt: TGCGCCAGCAGCTTACTGGGACAGCCGAATTCACCCCTCCACTTT
cdr3_aa: CASSLLGQPNSPLHF

v_call: TRBV2
d_call: TRBD2
j_call: TRBJ2-1
clone_size: NA
cdr3_nt: TGTGCCAGCAGTGTACCGGGACTAGGGGCCAATGAGCAGTTCTTC
cdr3_aa: CASSVPGLGANEQFF

v_call: TRBV6-1
d_call: NA
j_call: TRBJ2-5
clone_size: NA
cdr3_nt: TGTGCCAGCAGGGATCCGGGCCCAGGGGCCCAGTACTTC
cdr3_aa: CASRDPGPGAQYF

v_call: TRBV28
d_call: NA
j_call: TRBJ2-2
clone_size: NA
cdr3_nt: TGTGCCAGCAGTTATCAGTTTCCCGGGGAGCTGTTTTTT
cdr3_aa: CASSYQFPGELFF

v_call: TRBV24-1
d_call: NA
j_call: TRBJ1-3
clone_size: few
cdr3_nt: TGTGCCACCAGGAACTTGTGGGGAGGGAACACCATATATTTT
cdr3_aa: CATRNLWGGNTIYF

v_call: TRBV7-9
d_call: TRBD2
j_call: TRBJ2-2
clone_size: many
cdr3_nt: TGTGCCCTCGTGAGGCGGGAGGTGAACACCGGGGAGCTGTTTTTT
cdr3_aa: CALVRREVNTGELFF

v_call: TRBV20-1
d_call: NA
j_call: TRBJ1-2
clone_size: many
cdr3_nt: TGCAGTGCTAGAGATCAAGGCGATGACGGCTACACCTTC
cdr3_aa: CSARDQGDDGYTF

v_call: TRBV9
d_call: TRBD2
j_call: TRBJ2-5
clone_size: many
cdr3_nt: TGTGCCAGCAGCGGAGATAGCGGGAGGGGAGAGACCCAGTACTTC
cdr3_aa: CASSGDSGRGETQYF

v_call: TRBV6-1
d_call: NA
j_call: TRBJ1-2
clone_size: many
cdr3_nt: TGTGCCAGCAACCCCTTTGCGGGCAGCGTCTATGGCTACACCTTC
cdr3_aa: CASNPFAGSVYGYTF

v_call: TRBV6-2/TRBV6-3
d_call: NA
j_call: TRBJ2-2
clone_size: few
cdr3_nt: TGTGCCAGCAGTTACTCTGCGGGCACCGGGGAGCTGTTTTTT
cdr3_aa: CASSYSAGTGELFF

v_call: TRBV29-1
d_call: NA
j_call: TRBJ2-7
clone_size: many
cdr3_nt: TGCAGCGTTGAACGGGGTCCCTACGAGCAGTACTTC
cdr3_aa: CSVERGPYEQYF

v_call: TRBV28
d_call: NA
j_call: TRBJ1-1
clone_size: many
cdr3_nt: TGTGCCAGCAGTTTACCGGGCGGGCGCACTGAAGCTTTCTTT
cdr3_aa: CASSLPGGRTEAFF

v_call: TRBV6-5
d_call: NA
j_call: TRBJ1-4
clone_size: NA
cdr3_nt: TGTGCCAGCAGTTACTCGAGTTTCAGGGCGCGAAGGGGAACTAATGAAAAACTGTTTTTT
cdr3_aa: CASSYSSFRARRGTNEKLFF

v_call: TRBV29-1
d_call: NA
j_call: TRBJ1-5
clone_size: few
cdr3_nt: TGCAGCGTTTCACCGGACGGGAACAATCAGCCCCAGCATTTT
cdr3_aa: CSVSPDGNNQPQHF

v_call: TRBV5-5
d_call: NA
j_call: TRBJ1-2
clone_size: NA
cdr3_nt: TGTGCCAGCAGCCGGGACCCTAGTAACTATGGCTACACCTTC
cdr3_aa: CASSRDPSNYGYTF

v_call: TRBV9
d_call: TRBD1
j_call: TRBJ1-6
clone_size: NA
cdr3_nt: TGTGCCAGCAGCCCACGCCCAGAGGGACAGGGGGCTAGGAATTCACCCCTCCACTTT
cdr3_aa: CASSPRPEGQGARNSPLHF

v_call: TRBV6-1
d_call: TRBD1
j_call: TRBJ2-7
clone_size: many
cdr3_nt: TGTGCCAGCAGTGGCCTACAGGGGTTCCCCTACGAGCAGTACTTC
cdr3_aa: CASSGLQGFPYEQYF

v_call: TRBV3-1
d_call: NA
j_call: TRBJ2-7
clone_size: many
cdr3_nt: TGTGCCAGCAGCCAATCGACAGGTACCTACGAGCAGTACTTC
cdr3_aa: CASSQSTGTYEQYF

v_call: TRBV3-1
d_call: NA
j_call: TRBJ2-2
clone_size: NA
cdr3_nt: TGTGCCAGCAGCCAAGAAGTAGCAGGAGGTTCCGGGGAGCTGTTTTTT
cdr3_aa: CASSQEVAGGSGELFF

v_call: TRBV2
d_call: NA
j_call: TRBJ2-7
clone_size: many
cdr3_nt: TGTGCCAGCAGCGGTGCTGGGTTCTACGAGCAGTACTTC
cdr3_aa: CASSGAGFYEQYF

v_call: TRBV20-1
d_call: NA
j_call: TRBJ2-2
clone_size: few
cdr3_nt: TGCAGTGCTAGAGGGACTTCCAACACCGGGGAGCTGTTTTTT
cdr3_aa: CSARGTSNTGELFF

v_call: TRBV7-8
d_call: NA
j_call: TRBJ2-7
clone_size: NA
cdr3_nt: TGTGCCAGCAGCCGTGCGATCTCCTACGAGCAGTACTTC
cdr3_aa: CASSRAISYEQYF

v_call: TRBV25-1
d_call: TRBD2
j_call: TRBJ2-2
clone_size: NA
cdr3_nt: TGTGCCAGCAGCCTGCGCGCGGGAGAAGCGAACACCGGGGAGCTGTTTTTT
cdr3_aa: CASSLRAGEANTGELFF

v_call: TRBV3-1
d_call: NA
j_call: TRBJ1-6
clone_size: many
cdr3_nt: TGTGCCAGCAGCCAAGCGCTGGGGGCGCAACCCCTCCACTTT
cdr3_aa: CASSQALGAQPLHF

v_call: TRBV3-1
d_call: NA
j_call: TRBJ1-5
clone_size: NA
cdr3_nt: TGTGCCAGCAGCCAATTCCCCAGGGATCAGCCCCAGCATTTT
cdr3_aa: CASSQFPRDQPQHF

v_call: TRBV7-8
d_call: NA
j_call: TRBJ1-1
clone_size: NA
cdr3_nt: TGTGCCAGCAGCCTCTCGGGAATAGCTGAAGCTTTCTTT
cdr3_aa: CASSLSGIAEAFF

v_call: TRBV12-5
d_call: NA
j_call: TRBJ1-3
clone_size: many
cdr3_nt: TGTGCTAGTGGTTTGCCAGCTACCTACGCTGGAAACACCATATATTTT
cdr3_aa: CASGLPATYAGNTIYF

v_call: TRBV30
d_call: TRBD1
j_call: TRBJ2-7
clone_size: NA
cdr3_nt: TGTGCCTGGAGCCGGGACAGGGATGCGGAGCAGTACTTC
cdr3_aa: CAWSRDRDAEQYF

v_call: TRBV7-8
d_call: NA
j_call: TRBJ2-3
clone_size: NA
cdr3_nt: TGTGCCAGCAGCACCGGGCGGCGGGTGGTAGATACGCAGTATTTT
cdr3_aa: CASSTGRRVVDTQYF

v_call: TRBV18
d_call: NA
j_call: TRBJ2-7
clone_size: NA
cdr3_nt: TGTGCCAGCTCGCCGCAACAGGGCACCTACGAGCAGTACTTC
cdr3_aa: CASSPQQGTYEQYF

v_call: TRBV6-1
d_call: TRBD1
j_call: TRBJ1-1
clone_size: many
cdr3_nt: TGTGCCAGCAGTGATTGGACAGGGGGAAAGGTGGACCCTGAAGCTTTCTTT
cdr3_aa: CASSDWTGGKVDPEAFF

v_call: TRBV4-3
d_call: NA
j_call: TRBJ1-5
clone_size: NA
cdr3_nt: TGCGCCAGCAGCACTGAGGGGCATTACAATCAGCCCCAGCATTTT
cdr3_aa: CASSTEGHYNQPQHF

v_call: TRBV6-1
d_call: TRBD1
j_call: TRBJ1-2
clone_size: NA
cdr3_nt: TGTGCCAGCAGTGAAACAGGGGGCTGGTATGGCTACACCTTC
cdr3_aa: CASSETGGWYGYTF

v_call: TRBV11-3
d_call: NA
j_call: TRBJ2-5
clone_size: many
cdr3_nt: TGTGCCAGCAGCTCGTCTTGGCAGGGACCACCAAAACTGGCAGAGACCCAGTACTTC
cdr3_aa: CASSSSWQGPPKLAETQYF

v_call: TRBV7-2
d_call: TRBD1
j_call: TRBJ1-2
clone_size: many
cdr3_nt: TGTGCCAGCAGCTCAACTCCAGGACAGGGGGGTTATGGCTACACCTTC
cdr3_aa: CASSSTPGQGGYGYTF

v_call: TRBV5-1
d_call: NA
j_call: TRBJ2-2
clone_size: few
cdr3_nt: TGCGCCAGCAGCTTGGGGACGAGGAGCGGAACCGGGGAGCTGTTTTTT
cdr3_aa: CASSLGTRSGTGELFF

v_call: TRBV24-1
d_call: NA
j_call: TRBJ2-5
clone_size: many
cdr3_nt: TGTGCCACCAGTGATTTGGAGCAAGAGACCCAGTACTTC
cdr3_aa: CATSDLEQETQYF

v_call: TRBV27
d_call: NA
j_call: TRBJ1-1
clone_size: many
cdr3_nt: TGTGCCAGCAGTTACCGCCGGGGGCAAGGTTCGGTCACTGAAGCTTTCTTT
cdr3_aa: CASSYRRGQGSVTEAFF

v_call: TRBV7-9
d_call: NA
j_call: TRBJ1-2
clone_size: few
cdr3_nt: TGTGCCAGCAGCCCCATGTCGGTGAACTATGGCTACACCTTC
cdr3_aa: CASSPMSVNYGYTF

v_call: TRBV6-5
d_call: TRBD2
j_call: TRBJ2-2
clone_size: NA
cdr3_nt: TGTGCCAGCAGTTACTCGGGACTAGCGGGGGCGACCGGGGAGCTGTTTTTT
cdr3_aa: CASSYSGLAGATGELFF

v_call: TRBV20-1
d_call: TRBD2
j_call: TRBJ2-5
clone_size: NA
cdr3_nt: TGCAGTGCCCGACTAGCGGGAACAGAGACCCAGTACTTC
cdr3_aa: CSARLAGTETQYF

v_call: TRBV7-9
d_call: TRBD2
j_call: TRBJ2-5
clone_size: NA
cdr3_nt: TGTGCCAGCAGCGCCATTAAAGGGCGGGGGGTTGAGACCCAGTACTTC
cdr3_aa: CASSAIKGRGVETQYF

v_call: TRBV27
d_call: TRBD1
j_call: TRBJ1-5
clone_size: many
cdr3_nt: TGTGCCAGCAGTCTAACATCCGGGACAGGGGGCAATCAGCCCCAGCATTTT
cdr3_aa: CASSLTSGTGGNQPQHF